Following are 8 T cell receptor beta chains from one sample sequenced in a study of vaccination and CD4 T cells after COVID-19. Indicated treatment: roughly nine-day PBMC culture with coronavirus spike peptide pools or control peptides (ViraFEST assay). No antigens are known for them. Sequence data for DNA of cultured CD4+ T cells were generated by the Oncomine TCR Beta short-read assay. TCRdb ran MiXCR on the PCR reads and lists one entry per CDR3 protein. The sample carries about 18,000 distinct CDR3 sequences, roughly two fifths recorded once. The specimen comprised CD4+ T cells from blood, cultured in vitro, sampled after SARS-CoV-2 vaccination. The receptors come from a human donor who had recovered from COVID-19.

This chain uses TRBV6-2 or TRBV6-3 with TRBJ2-7; D remains unclear. The CDR3 runs to 15 residues. Trimming pared 5 bases from V and 8 bases from J, leaving 22 bases between. The V gene's germline CDR1 is MNHEY and CDR2 SVGEGT. The CDR3 DNA reads TGTGCCAGCAGTGGACCGGGCCTCCCCCTCCGGCAGCAGTACTTC. Translated, it gives CASSGPGLPLRQQYF.

This chain joins TRBV19 and TRBJ2-2; D is undetermined. The CDR3 has 14 residues. V dropped 5 bases and J dropped 4 bases, with 11 bases sitting between them. Germline assignment: CDR1 LNHDA and CDR2 SQIVND (reference sequence). The CDR3 loop reads CASSSPRPTGELFF. Written as DNA, the CDR3 is TGTGCCAGTAGTTCACCCCGACCCACCGGGGAGCTGTTTTTT.

This sequence joins TRBV12-3 or TRBV12-4 and TRBJ1-1, with 7 bases lining up with TRBD1. The V segment lost 6 bases and the J segment 1 base; nucleotides outside the gene matches: 5. This CDR3 contains 14 residues. CDR3 DNA: TGTGCCAGCAGGTATGACAGGGAGAACACTGAAGCTTTCTTT. The encoded protein is CASRYDRENTEAFF.

The rearrangement links TRBV12-3 or TRBV12-4 to TRBJ1-2, with TRBD1 identical over 9 bases. V was pared by 4 bases and J by 8 bases, with 5 bases of the junction left unmatched. This CDR3 comprises 13 residues. CDR3 sequence reads: CASSSYRGLGYTF. The CDR3 bases are TGTGCCAGCAGTTCCTACAGGGGGCTCGGCTACACCTTC.

V is TRBV20-1 and J is TRBJ2-1; no firm D call. V was trimmed by 3 bases and J by 5 bases, leaving 14 bases between them. This CDR3 is built from 14 residues. Germline CDR1 is DFQATT and CDR2 is SNEGSKA (reference sequence). The CDR3 is CSARTQKGHNEQFF. As DNA, the CDR3 is TGCAGTGCTAGGACCCAAAAAGGTCACAATGAGCAGTTCTTC.

The chain joins TRBV28 to TRBJ2-2, with 15 bases identical to TRBD2. CDR3 length: 18 residues. Looked up from germline, CDR1 is MDHEN and CDR2 is SYDVKM. The V segment lost 6 bases and the J segment 3 bases; nucleotides outside the gene matches: 8. Here the CDR3 DNA reads TGTGCCAGCAGGAGCTCGGGACTAGCGGGAGGTTACACCGGGGAGCTGTTTTTT. It is translated as CASRSSGLAGGYTGELFF.

The V call is TRBV20-1, the J call TRBJ2-3, with 7 nucleotides matching TRBD2. With 2 bases clipped from V and 5 bases from J, the junction kept 10 bases outside the gene matches. CDR1 and CDR2 (germline): DFQATT, SNEGSKA (reference sequence). This CDR3 contains 15 residues. The CDR3 protein is CSARYFREVIDTQYF. The CDR3 nucleotides are TGCAGTGCTAGATATTTCCGGGAGGTCATAGATACGCAGTATTTT.

V usage is TRBV12-3 or TRBV12-4 and J usage is TRBJ2-2; the D call may be TRBD1 or TRBD2 (5 bases each). There are 15 residues in the CDR3. Trimming left V 5 bases short and J 3 bases short, with 13 bases between. The CDR3 coding sequence is TGTGCCAGCAGTCTTGCAGGGCGGGACACCGGGGAGCTGTTTTTT. This codes for CASSLAGRDTGELFF.